What follows are 8 T cell receptor beta chains derived from one specimen sequenced in a study of cytomegalovirus exposure and HLA in healthy donors. Primers: 60 Vbeta forward and 13 Jbeta reverse. Produced via immunoSEQ multiplex PCR; TCRdb's table is partial and in-frame only. The sample holds 130,000 to 150,000 clones, about a tenth seen once. Material for sequencing was PBMCs. The receptors stem from a male donor in good health and CMV-seronegative.

V gene TRBV9 combines with J gene TRBJ2-3, with D uncertain. V dropped 3 bases and J dropped 4 bases, with 12 bases sitting between them. Germline V gene data show CDR1 as SGDLS and CDR2 as YYNGEE. This CDR3 has 14 residues. CDR3 loop: CASSAPSRADTQYF. The DNA of the CDR3 is TGTGCCAGCAGCGCCCCCTCGAGAGCAGATACGCAGTATTTT.

This clone was seen more than once but under ten times. J is TRBJ1-2 and V is TRBV27, with D perhaps TRBD1 (6 bases). The CDR3 is made up of 14 amino acids. The V end was cut by 5 bases, the J end by 1 base, with 11 bases between. Germline loops: CDR1 MNHEY, CDR2 SMNVEV (reference sequence). The DNA for the CDR3 is TGTGCCAGCAGTAGTAACAGGGATAACTATGGCTACACCTTC. It yields the protein CASSSNRDNYGYTF.

The sample holds a few counts of this clone. The genes are TRBV28 and TRBJ2-7; 7 positions match TRBD1. The CDR3 is made up of 16 amino acids. Per the germline V gene, CDR1 is MDHEN and CDR2 is SYDVKM. After removal of 5 bases from V and 3 bases from J, the junction contained 13 bases not matched to a gene. The CDR3 DNA follows: TGTGCCAGCAGTCCCCGCTTCGGGACAGCGATCTACGAGCAGTACTTC. It specifies CASSPRFGTAIYEQYF.

The CDR3 coding sequence is TGTGCCAGCACCAAAGCGGGTTCTAACACCGGGGAGCTGTTTTTT. It yields the protein CASTKAGSNTGELFF. The chain carries TRBV9 and TRBJ2-2; perhaps TRBD2 as D (6 bases). V dropped 6 bases and J dropped 2 bases, with 14 bases sitting between them. CDR3 length: 15 amino acids. Looked up from germline, CDR1 is SGDLS and CDR2 is YYNGEE.

The chain employs TRBV28 and TRBJ1-5; D gene unclear. V shed 5 bases and J shed 3 bases, with 17 bases lying between them. This CDR3 is built from 16 residues. The germline gives CDR1 MDHEN, CDR2 SYDVKM. For the CDR3, the DNA is TGTGCCAGCAGTCCACGTCGGCAGGCCCTCAATCAGCCCCAGCATTTT. This codes for CASSPRRQALNQPQHF.

This clone occurred a few times. The V gene is TRBV5-4, the J gene TRBJ2-7; TRBD1 aligns across 7 bases. V gave up 1 base and J gave up 6 bases; unmatched junction bases: 10. CDR1 SGHNT and CDR2 YYREEE come from the germline V gene (reference sequence). The CDR3 totals 15 residues. This chain's CDR3 is CASSLPGTAHSEQYF. The CDR3 nucleotides read TGTGCCAGCAGCTTGCCGGGGACAGCCCACTCCGAGCAGTACTTC.

The chain combines TRBV5-8 with TRBJ1-4; 7 bases agree with TRBD1. The V and J ends lost 0 bases and 0 bases, in that order; junction bases with no gene match: 5. The CDR3 totals 17 residues. The germline V gene encodes CDR1 SGHTS and CDR2 YDEGEE. CDR3 residues: CASSLGTGLSTNEKLFF. The CDR3 DNA is TGTGCCAGCAGCTTGGGGACAGGACTATCAACTAATGAAAAACTGTTTTTT.

This clone was seen a few times. This chain connects TRBV7-9 to TRBJ1-2; tentatively, D is TRBD1 (6 bases). Trimming pared 5 bases from V and 0 bases from J, leaving 16 bases between. The CDR3 loop spans 16 amino acids. Looked up from germline, CDR1 is SEHNR and CDR2 is FQNEAQ (reference sequence). The CDR3 region has the DNA TGTGCCAGCAGCCTTCTTAGGACAGAAGCTAACTATGGCTACACCTTC. It codes for CASSLLRTEANYGYTF. Based on the CDR3 plus reference TRBV7-9 and TRBJ1-2, the full variable domain is DTGVSQNPRHKITKRGQNVTFRCDPISEHNRLYWYRQTLGQGPEFLTYFQNEAQLEKSRLLSDRFSAERPKGSFSTLEIQRTEQGDSAMYLCASSLLRTEANYGYTFGSGTRLTVV.